Presented here are 5 T cell receptor beta chains from one specimen sequenced in a study of blood T cells in healthy people across ages. Primed by a sample-barcoded 5' primer and a J-beta primer mix, a second PCR proceeded for about 7 to 11 cycles. MiXCR was run by TCRdb on the 5' RACE reads, yielding one entry per CDR3 protein. Here the sample spans 630,000 or so distinct CDR3 sequences, approximately 31% being singletons. Material: blood. These TCRs come from a woman of 80 years or more in good health.

This clonotype occurred once. The genes are TRBV7-2 and TRBJ2-5; tentative D call: TRBD1 (6 bases). Trimming shortened V by 1 base and J by 9 bases, and 18 bases separated the two germline ends. Germline loops: CDR1 SGHTA, CDR2 FQGNSA. This CDR3 has 15 amino acids. DNA of the CDR3: TGTGCCAGCAGCTTAGTGGACAGTTGGGAGATAGCCCAGTACTTC. Protein sequence: CASSLVDSWEIAQYF.

J is TRBJ1-1 and V is TRBV30, with D unclear. The CDR3 consists of 11 residues. With 4 bases removed from V and 1 base from J, the gap between germline ends came to 4 bases. The germline V gene encodes CDR1 GTSNPN and CDR2 SVGIG (reference sequence). The CDR3 sequence: CAWIGNTEAFF. The CDR3 DNA follows: TGTGCCTGGATAGGGAACACTGAAGCTTTCTTT.

The gene calls are TRBV28 and TRBJ1-1; 10 nucleotides agree with TRBD1. Losses at the gene ends were 6 bases for V and 4 bases for J; bases not matched to a gene: 5. The CDR3 is 14 residues long. Germline lookup yields CDR1 MDHEN and CDR2 SYDVKM. The CDR3 is CASRGTGEFTEAFF. Here the CDR3 DNA reads TGTGCCAGCAGGGGGACAGGGGAGTTCACTGAAGCTTTCTTT. The full variable domain, in which reference TRBV28 and TRBJ1-1 provide the parts outside the CDR3, is DVKVTQSSRYLVKRTGEKVFLECVQDMDHENMFWYRQDPGLGLRLIYFSYDVKMKEKGDIPEGYSVSREKKERFSLILESASTNQTSMYLCASRGTGEFTEAFFGQGTRLTVV.

The chain uses TRBV3-1 and TRBJ2-3, with 9 bases lining up with TRBD2. Per the germline V gene, CDR1 is LGHDT and CDR2 is YNNKEL (reference sequence). Unmatched junction bases numbered 13, after V lost 1 base and J lost 5 bases. CDR3 size: 18 residues. CDR3 sequence: CASSQVSGRGGGKDTQYF. In DNA form, the CDR3 reads TGTGCCAGCAGCCAAGTATCGGGGCGGGGGGGCGGTAAAGATACGCAGTATTTT.

The chain couples TRBV9 to TRBJ2-7; unclear D gene. The CDR3 runs 14 residues. Between the trimmed V and J ends, which lost 0 bases and 6 bases, there was a span of 13 bases. CDR1 is SGDLS, CDR2 YYNGEE, per germline. CDR3 sequence (DNA): TGTGCCAGCAGCGTAGGGCACAGTAAGTTCGAGCAGTACTTC. Translated, it gives CASSVGHSKFEQYF.